Listed below are T cell receptor beta chains from one sample, sequenced in a study of cytomegalovirus exposure and HLA in healthy donors. Assay: immunoSEQ multiplex PCR; the TCRdb copy retains only in-frame clones and omits some. Seen here are some 170,000 clones, around 80% observed once, and the top ten hold approximately 2%. Input material: PBMCs. These receptors came from a man aged 40-50 years in good health and CMV-seronegative. CDR3s include the opening cysteine and the closing phenylalanine or tryptophan. Each record gives: CDR3 protein, J gene, D gene, V gene. A D gene is named only where the DNA matches it firmly.

CDR3: CASSPIAGGVNEQFF
J: TRBJ2-1
D: TRBD2
V: TRBV5-1

CDR3: CASSFAGAYEQYF
J: TRBJ2-7
D: .
V: TRBV7-2

CDR3: CASAAPAVTYEQYF
J: TRBJ2-7
D: .
V: TRBV6-5

CDR3: CASSSQRDRTQYF
J: TRBJ2-3
D: TRBD2
V: TRBV5-4

CDR3: CASTKGQGTAEAFF
J: TRBJ1-1
D: .
V: TRBV5-1

CDR3: CASSQEGTSSNEQFF
J: TRBJ2-1
D: TRBD2
V: TRBV14

CDR3: CASSLGERDAHEQFF
J: TRBJ2-1
D: TRBD2
V: TRBV28

CDR3: CARRGEQYF
J: TRBJ2-5
D: TRBD2
V: TRBV27

CDR3: CASSFGPVGNQPQHF
J: TRBJ1-5
D: .
V: TRBV5-1

CDR3: CASSSRTGVDGYTF
J: TRBJ1-2
D: TRBD1
V: TRBV7-6

CDR3: CSVSFGNVEQYF
J: TRBJ2-7
D: .
V: TRBV29-1

CDR3: CASSVGVAGVETQYF
J: TRBJ2-5
D: TRBD2
V: TRBV9

CDR3: CAWSVLLRAGELFF
J: TRBJ2-2
D: .
V: TRBV30

CDR3: CASRKEREGLNEQFF
J: TRBJ2-1
D: TRBD2
V: TRBV27

CDR3: CASSPQASGNVGELFF
J: TRBJ2-2
D: TRBD2
V: TRBV5-5

CDR3: CASSRGGVIEQYF
J: TRBJ2-7
D: .
V: TRBV30

CDR3: CASSPTGGNYEQYF
J: TRBJ2-7
D: TRBD1
V: TRBV5-1

CDR3: CASRLSTGRWNSPLHF
J: TRBJ1-6
D: .
V: TRBV28

CDR3: CASSPGLGEGETQYF
J: TRBJ2-5
D: TRBD2
V: TRBV18

CDR3: CAIWDRFTEAFF
J: TRBJ1-1
D: TRBD1
V: TRBV6-1

CDR3: CASSPPPGNNEQFF
J: TRBJ2-1
D: .
V: TRBV19

CDR3: CASSWGQGGPMVTEAFF
J: TRBJ1-1
D: TRBD1
V: TRBV5-4

CDR3: CASSLYASGYNEQFF
J: TRBJ2-1
D: TRBD2
V: TRBV27

CDR3: CASRPPQGRNTEAFF
J: TRBJ1-1
D: TRBD1
V: TRBV5-4

CDR3: CASSYGGSYYEQYF
J: TRBJ2-7
D: TRBD2
V: TRBV6-5

CDR3: CASSLGLAGPYNEQFF
J: TRBJ2-1
D: TRBD2
V: TRBV5-1

CDR3: CASSPGLADTDTQYF
J: TRBJ2-3
D: TRBD2
V: TRBV5-1

CDR3: CASSFRANEKLFF
J: TRBJ1-4
D: .
V: TRBV5-6

CDR3: CASSLAGGQETQYF
J: TRBJ2-5
D: TRBD2
V: TRBV28

CDR3: CASSIPQGGVGTDTQYF
J: TRBJ2-3
D: .
V: TRBV5-1

CDR3: CASSLTGNSPQHF
J: TRBJ1-5
D: .
V: TRBV2

CDR3: CASSVGNEGYEQFF
J: TRBJ2-1
D: .
V: TRBV25-1

CDR3: CASSLGRLAGVYF
J: TRBJ2-7
D: TRBD2
V: TRBV13

CDR3: CASSYAGTGTYGYTF
J: TRBJ1-2
D: TRBD1
V: TRBV5-4

CDR3: CASGPGQGEGYTEAFF
J: TRBJ1-1
D: TRBD1
V: TRBV12-5

CDR3: CASSSGSRTFPGYEQYF
J: TRBJ2-7
D: .
V: TRBV11-2

CDR3: CASSRGTGTSTEAFF
J: TRBJ1-1
D: TRBD1
V: TRBV19